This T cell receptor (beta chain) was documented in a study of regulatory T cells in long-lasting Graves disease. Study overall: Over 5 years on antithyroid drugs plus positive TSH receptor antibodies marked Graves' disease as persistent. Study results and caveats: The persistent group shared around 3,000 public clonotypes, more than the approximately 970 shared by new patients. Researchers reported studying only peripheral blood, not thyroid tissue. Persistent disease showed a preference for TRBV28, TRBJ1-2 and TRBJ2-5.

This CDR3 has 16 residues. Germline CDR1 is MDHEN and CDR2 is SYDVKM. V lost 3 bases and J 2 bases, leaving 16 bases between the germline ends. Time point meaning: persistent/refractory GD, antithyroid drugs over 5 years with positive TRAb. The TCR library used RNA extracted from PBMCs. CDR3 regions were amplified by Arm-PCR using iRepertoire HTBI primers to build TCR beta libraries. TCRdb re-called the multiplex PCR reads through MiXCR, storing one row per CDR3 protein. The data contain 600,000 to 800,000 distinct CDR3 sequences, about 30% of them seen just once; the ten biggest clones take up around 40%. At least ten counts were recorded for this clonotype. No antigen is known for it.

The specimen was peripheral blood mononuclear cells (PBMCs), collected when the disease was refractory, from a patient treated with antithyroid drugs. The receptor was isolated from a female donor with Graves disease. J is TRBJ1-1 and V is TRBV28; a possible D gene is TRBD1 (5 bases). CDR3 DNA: TGTGCCAGCAGTTTGGTTCCAGGATGGGGCAACACTGAAGCTTTCTTT. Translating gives CASSLVPGWGNTEAFF.